This TCR beta chain was recovered during a study of PD-1 blockade in mismatch repair-deficient tumors. General study findings and limits: Tumor-resident clones, often absent from pretreatment blood, expanded after pembrolizumab and then contracted. About 5% of the roughly 150 peptide-expanded blood TCRs were also found in tumor.

In regard to this clone: Its antigen is not identified. One end of the junction varies from germline; a read error may be responsible.

Germline lookup yields CDR1 MNHNY and CDR2 SVGAGI (reference sequence). CDR3 length: 13 amino acids. Data came from immunoSEQ multiplex PCR; TCRdb stores just in-frame clones and leaves some out. The data show approximately 10,000 clones, more than 75% seen once. Described time point: roughly 10-day in vitro stimulation with candidate mutation-associated neoantigen peptide 1. Several ELISpot-reactive neoantigen peptides each drove a roughly eleven-day in vitro stimulation. Baseline for clone expansion was a parallel culture with no peptide. The clonotype comes from an adult with mismatch repair-deficient cancer. The chain joins TRBV6-6 to TRBJ2-1, with 8 bases that match TRBD1. This material consisted of cells cultured in vitro, taken from a patient treated with pembrolizumab. CDR3 residues: CASEQGALNEQFF. DNA of the CDR3: TGCGCATCAGAGCAGGGGGCGCTCAATGAGCAGTTCTTC.